This T cell receptor (beta chain) comes out of a study of blood T cell repertoires in COVID-19. V shed 1 base, J shed 7 bases, and the junction held 6 bases outside the gene matches. CDR1 and CDR2 from the germline V gene are SGHTA and FQGTGA. The CDR3 runs 14 residues. Sequencing used immunoSEQ multiplex PCR; TCRdb keeps in-frame clones, though not all of them. The sample includes about 50,000 clones, more than 80% of them seen just once. This clonotype originated in a man between 60 and 70 years old with acute or convalescent COVID-19. The sample taken for sequencing was peripheral blood. The chain recombines TRBV7-3 with TRBJ2-7; 8 positions agree with TRBD1. The CDR3 DNA reads TGTGCCAGCAGCTTAAGGGACAGGCCTAGGGAGCAGTACTTC. Encoded protein: CASSLRDRPREQYF.